This T cell receptor beta chain comes out of a study of T-cell memory formation after mild COVID-19 (dated by TCRdb to the early 2020s). Background on the whole study: Most TCR sequence clusters were specific to one of the two donors. In two donors, T-cell clones that expanded and contracted after mild COVID-19 were followed by sequencing TCRalpha and TCRbeta repertoires longitudinally. The cohort comprised two young, previously healthy adult volunteers, one female and one male.

At least ten counts were recorded for this clonotype. Its antigen is not yet known. Base quality data are lacking; no much larger clone is found one base away. For sequencing, an Illumina NovaSeq 6000 was employed. TCRalpha and TCRbeta cDNA libraries were constructed by 5'RACE with constant-segment primers, with sample barcodes and unique molecular identifiers being introduced. RNA was extracted from every sample with Trizol reagent. Library amplification was performed in two PCR steps, and a second sample barcode and Illumina TruSeq adapters were introduced in the second step. Libraries were sequenced on an Illumina NovaSeq with 2 x 150 bp paired-end reads. The study's processing was this. The reads were demultiplexed and collapsed into UMI-guided consensus sequences using migec v1.2.7. Using mixcr v2.1.11, the UMI consensuses were aligned to TRA and TRB V and J templates and assembled into clonotypes. Expanded or contracted clonotypes were those called significant by both edgeR and NoisET, with noise models trained on biological replicates. For edgeR calls, the cutoffs were a false discovery rate-adjusted p below 0.01 and a log2 fold-change threshold of 1. As an exploratory analysis of dynamics, max-normalized trajectories of the 1000 most abundant clonotypes were examined with PCA combined with hierarchical clustering. Each responding clone was given a CD4 or CD8 phenotype based on the CD4+ and CD8+ repertoires, which had been sequenced separately. TCRdb reprocessed the public reads (quality trimming at Q25 with fastp, clone calling with MiXCR) and kept in-frame beta chains. One record per CDR3 amino acid sequence lists the most common genes and DNA. The V and J calls were determined by TCRdb, not by the authors. The sample table lists 550,000 to 700,000 distinct CDR3 sequences, around 17% of them with a count of one. The ten largest make up around 12% of the sample.

Ficoll-Paque density gradient centrifugation was the method used to isolate PBMCs. The paper as a whole reports these results and caveats: Whether the second-wave clones peaking on day 37 were SARS-CoV-2 specific was not confirmed. The study covered only two mild cases, and larger cohorts including severe cases with pre-infection samples were considered necessary. Contracting CD4+ clones were found mainly in CM and EM memory subsets, while CD8+ clones were enriched in EMRA. Clones contracting from day 15 to 85 had balanced CD4/CD8 phenotypes, while a second wave expanding from day 15 to 37 was biased towards CD4+. The detection of some responding clones in pre-infection memory suggests that pre-existing cross-reactive memory T cells joined the SARS-CoV-2 response.

V is reduced by 0 bases and J by 0 bases, leaving a spacing of 4 bases between them. Taken from cysteine to phenylalanine, the CDR3 has 14 residues. The kept DNA is CDR3 alone, 42 bases in frame from the first base. For CDR1 and CDR2, the germline V gene lists SGHRS and YFSETQ. The sequence is built from TRBV5-1 and TRBJ1-3, with the D gene not confidently named. The origin of this receptor is an adult woman who had mild COVID-19 (a few samples of this study predate the infection). The sample titles of this study are shuffled in the database, so cell type and time point are left out; the donor was told from shared clones. The material sequenced was PBMCs or a T cell subset sorted from them (not recorded which). The nucleotide sequence reads TGCGCCAGCAGCTTGGAGGTCTCTGGAAACACCATATATTTT. Its coded protein is CASSLEVSGNTIYF.